The present TCR beta chain was sequenced within a study of cytomegalovirus exposure and HLA in healthy donors (dated by TCRdb to about 2017). At the level of the whole study: An earlier analysis of roughly 570 of the donors reported 250 to 350 Gb of sequence data and 95 million to 130 million unique TCR beta sequences obtained from around 170 million T cells. An early release that covered more than 550 HLA-typed donors contained about 290 gigabases of sequencing data and 80 million or so unique TCR sequences. The genetic ancestry cluster associated with self-reported Caucasian donors included 80% to 90% of the 398 genotyped donors. The aim of the study was to test whether cataloging public T cell receptors could identify signatures of past pathogen exposure. The study profiled the T cell repertoires of fewer than 850 subjects by immunosequencing and related them to cytomegalovirus serostatus. Along with the roughly 710-subject first cohort, a separate validation cohort of over a hundred different subjects was used. To predict cytomegalovirus infection status, the study brought together high-throughput TCR immunosequencing, statistical association of individual TCRs with disease status, and machine learning. In a later analysis, previously published TCR beta repertoires from about 670 donors were re-analyzed and high-resolution HLA genotyping was added so that TCR occurrence patterns could be studied. In the later analysis, no new phenotypic data were used to find candidate immune exposures; instead, reliance was placed on TCR beta sequences and their occurrence across donors. To decide whether each TCR beta V gene segment behaved as functional or pseudogenic, an earlier analysis of over 500 of the donors relied on high-throughput TCR beta sequencing. Donor age, sex, ethnicity and CMV serostatus were collected together with the repertoire data. Genome-wide SNP genotypes for about 55% of the roughly 670 donors were used in a later genetic analysis, which treated that subset as a discovery cohort. All discovery cohort repertoires had been generated using a single sequencing platform. Class I and class II HLA loci were covered by the typing at four-digit resolution. The number of typed donors differed by locus: about 620-640 for A, B, C, DRB1 and DQB1; some 500 for DQA1; 606 for DPA1; and 400 to 480 for DPB1. Because of strong linkage in the cohort, four to six DR-DQ haplotypes were treated as single units for association and clustering. On average, 235,054 unique TCR beta nucleotide sequences were sequenced per donor among about 400 genotyped donors of the cohort, with about 19% of those sequences being non-productive. Paper-wide results and their limitations: In a later analysis, most CMV-associated TCR beta chains were found to appear HLA-restricted, with HLA associations seemingly driven largely by CMV exposure. In vitro tests confirmed that a few of the cytomegalovirus-associated TCR beta chains recognize cytomegalovirus antigens. This cohort had only TCR beta chains sequenced, and the lack of alpha or paired-chain data limited which features could be detected. A later genetic analysis associated a missense DCLRE1C variant with V-gene and J-gene trimming of TCR beta chains, and an independent cohort replicated the association. Roughly uniform sequencing depth across donors was assumed in presence/absence analyses, although this assumption may not hold. The classifier was reported to diagnose cytomegalovirus status with high specificity and sensitivity in both the original and validation cohorts. A group of highly shared sequence variants was considered likely to be a technical artifact of the sequencing pipeline. Correlated functional status among segregating V segments might reflect linkage disequilibrium, but an unknown experimental factor could not be ruled out. In an earlier analysis of 587 of the donors, most TCR beta V segments appeared in productive rearrangements about 87% or about 30% of the time, broadly matching IMGT annotations. In a later analysis, HLA-associated TCR beta chains showed more clonal expansion and lower generation probabilities than non-associated chains that were equally common. The study gave a list of under 200 TCR beta chains associated with cytomegalovirus. In a later analysis, some 17,000 TCR beta sequences were associated with specific HLA alleles at a false discovery rate of 0.05. In a later analysis, TCR association rates were found to vary across HLA loci, with the most associated TCRs seen for DRB1 alleles and the fewest for HLA-C alleles. A later analysis reported that several top co-occurrence clusters appeared linked to parvovirus B19, influenza, CMV and Epstein-Barr virus. A further reported finding was that TCR beta sequences accurately predicted the HLA-A and HLA-B alleles for most subjects in the first cohort. Because counts were too low, roughly 18 rarely observed V segments, including chromosome 9 orphons, were left out of the earlier analysis of over 550 of the donors. According to the authors, the approach could potentially be generalized to other disease states and immunological phenotypes. Across donors, most TCR sequences were observed very rarely, whereas some public TCRs were present in many individuals. HLA typing was unavailable for some donors at each locus, so association tests used only the typed subset. Assigning TCR associations to individual alleles was difficult when HLA alleles, especially DR and DQ, strongly co-occurred. A later genetic analysis reported fewer N-insertions in productive TCRs among donors in an Asian-associated ancestry cluster than the approximately 670-donor mean. The only immune exposure information available for the cohort was CMV serostatus. Some IMGT-functional V segments, including TRBV6-2 and TRBV6-3, could not be distinguished by the 87-base-pair reads and were therefore excluded.

The table lists this clone with a few counts. The antigen it binds to is not known. Base qualities are not recorded, but no much larger clone differs from it by a single base. The germline V gene yields SQVTM for CDR1 and ANQGSEA for CDR2. The V end gives up 7 bases and the J end 7 bases, leaving 14 bases in the junction not matched to a gene. Reading from cysteine to phenylalanine, the CDR3 counts 15 amino acids. The kept DNA is CDR3 alone, 45 bases in frame from the first base. The cohort consisted of 600 or so healthy bone marrow donors. All cohort members were sampled while nominally healthy, although unrecorded immune exposures were likely present. The donor tested CMV seronegative and was one of the 352 seronegative cohort members. Every donor gave a peripheral blood sample, and the peripheral blood mononuclear cells from that sample were used for TCR beta sequencing. The Qiagen DNeasy Blood Extraction Kit was used to extract genomic DNA from the blood cell samples.

Library creation used the immunoSEQ multiplex PCR assay. The multiplex PCR relied on a mix of 60 forward primers for TCR Vbeta segments and 13 reverse primers for TCR Jbeta segments. A multiplex PCR assay on genomic DNA amplified the CDR3 region of rearranged TCR beta genes. The amplified TCR beta libraries were sequenced on the Illumina HiSeq System as 87-base-pair reads. Processing in the source paper ran as follows. In a later analysis, some 80 million unique TCR beta chains were counted across the approximately 670 repertoires, and some 10 million of these chains were shared by at least two donors. A nearest-neighbor algorithm error-corrected the raw reads and collapsed the reads into unique sequences, merging closely related sequences to remove PCR and sequencing errors. CDR3 sequences were aligned to IMGT reference sequences to assign V, D and J gene segments. For a sequence to be retained, a match of at least six nucleotides was required to both a V gene segment and a J gene segment. Rearrangements were classified as productive when the CDR3 lacked stop codons and remained in frame with V and J, and all other rearrangements were classified as non-productive. Following IMGT convention, CDR3 was defined as the stretch from the second conserved V-encoded cysteine to the conserved J-encoded phenylalanine. The earlier analysis of more than 450 of the donors excluded sequences that lacked an unambiguous match to a single V gene segment. An earlier analysis of 450 to 650 of the donors called V segments functional above 56.7% productive rearrangements and segregating when the between-donor standard deviation exceeded 5%. A statistical classification framework was developed to diagnose cytomegalovirus status using the catalog of TCR beta chain sequences. In a later analysis, V and J genes were assigned by comparing TCR nucleotide sequences against IMGT/GENE-DB human TR gene sequences. In a later analysis, CDR3 sequences and most-parsimonious VDJ recombination scenarios were assigned using the TCRdist pipeline. In a later analysis, every TCR beta chain was defined by the combination of its CDR3 amino acid sequence and its V-gene family, and reads without a unique V-gene family were dropped. As a way to deal with suspected cross-contamination and a sequencing artifact, a later analysis dropped under 600 nucleotide sequences that were highly shared and had low generation probability. For each public chain, a later analysis derived a clonal expansion index from normalized ranks of inferred template counts within each repertoire. Generation probabilities in a later analysis came from a VDJ recombination model fitted to out-of-frame rearrangements, and those results were checked against IGoR. In a later analysis, hypergeometric tests were used to score TCR-TCR, TCR-HLA and TCR-CMV co-occurrence, with a repertoire-size bias correction applied to TCR pairs. In a later analysis, false discovery rates were estimated by permuting HLA or CMV assignments 20 times. In a later analysis, co-occurring TCRs were grouped with DBSCAN, and TCRdist sequence similarity was added when clustering was performed within HLA-allele-positive subsets. Co-occurrence clustering excluded repertoires with fewer than 30,000 or more than 120,000 public chains, plus five with anomalous nucleotide sharing. This immuneACCESS table, as held by TCRdb, lists in-frame sequences with V and J called but not all clones. Of the missing ones, under half trace to an unresolved V gene in checked studies; the others have no known cause. That table furnishes V, J and clone size, whereas the DNA furnished D and trimming. For this sample there are some 200,000 clones; about three quarters appear just once. The ten top clones hold over 2.5% of the sample.

The sequenced sample consisted of PBMCs. The chain was built from TRBV29-1 and TRBJ2-2; 8 middle bases align to TRBD2. The sequence came from a female donor in good health and CMV-seronegative. The sequenced DNA: TGCAGCGGGATACAGTCAGCGGGAGTAGGCGGGGAGCTGTTTTTT. It specifies CSGIQSAGVGGELFF.